One and the same sample provided the 9 T cell receptor beta chains below, sequenced in a study of post-analysis software for immune sequencing data. Each TCR beta cDNA library carried unique molecular identifiers. MiXCR, applied by TCRdb to the PCR reads, yields one record per CDR3 protein. The sample lists hundreds of thousands of distinct CDR3 sequences; around 53% were seen once. Their cognate antigens are unknown. Overall study findings and caveats: Included in a set of a handful of TRBV segments more frequent in patients than controls were TRBV5-6, TRBV5-1 and TRBV20-1.

Sequencing was done on a sample of blood. These receptor sequences come from a girl between 10 and 17 years old with multiple sclerosis.

The chain has TRBV20-1 and TRBJ2-1; D not certain. Trimming shortened V by 5 bases and J by 8 bases, and 10 bases separated the two germline ends. The germline V gene encodes CDR1 DFQATT and CDR2 SNEGSKA (reference sequence). There are 11 residues in the CDR3. CDR3 DNA sequence: TGCAGTGCTCTTGACCGGCATGAGCAGTTCTTC. Protein sequence: CSALDRHEQFF.

The CDR3 reads CSAGQHYEQYF. CDR3 coding DNA: TGCAGTGCTGGACAGCACTACGAGCAGTACTTC. V and J are TRBV20-1 and TRBJ2-7; TRBD1 is a possible D gene (6 bases). CDR1 is DFQATT and CDR2 is SNEGSKA in the germline V gene (reference sequence). The germline V and J ends were trimmed by 5 bases and 3 bases, with 8 bases remaining between them. The CDR3 totals 11 residues.

The chain links TRBV2 to TRBJ1-3; D might be TRBD1 (6 bases). The CDR3 is 14 residues long. The germline gives CDR1 SNHLY, CDR2 FYNNEI. Trimming took 3 bases from V and 0 from J, leaving 6 bases between them. The CDR3 nucleotides are TGTGCCAGCAGTGAGGGACACTCTGGAAACACCATATATTTT. As protein: CASSEGHSGNTIYF.

The chain employs TRBV18 and TRBJ2-3, with 7 bases aligning to TRBD1. The CDR3 has 16 amino acids. Germline V lookup: CDR1 KGHSH, CDR2 LQKENI. V gave up 0 bases and J gave up 4 bases; unmatched junction bases: 7. For the CDR3, the DNA is TGTGCCAGCTCACCACCGGACAGGTTGGGAGCAGATACGCAGTATTTT. Its translation: CASSPPDRLGADTQYF.

This clonotype was picked up a small number of times. This chain joins TRBV4-1 and TRBJ2-4, with 7 bases identical to TRBD2. Germline V gene lookup returns CDR1 MGHRA and CDR2 YSYEKL. V lost 2 bases and J lost 1; bases outside the gene matches: 11. The CDR3 has 18 residues. The CDR3 DNA reads as TGCGCCAGCAGCCAACCGGTGGGGGGGAATGCGGCCAAAAACATTCAGTACTTC. Its translation: CASSQPVGGNAAKNIQYF.

V and J are TRBV29-1 and TRBJ2-5; D may be TRBD1 or TRBD2 (5 bases each). V was shortened by 5 bases and J by 2 bases, with 15 bases between the two germline ends. The CDR3 extends over 14 amino acids. Germline V gene lookup returns CDR1 SQVTM and CDR2 ANQGSEA. In DNA form, the CDR3 reads TGCAGCGTTTTACCGGGACGGACACAAGAGACCCAGTACTTC. Its protein is CSVLPGRTQETQYF.

The rearrangement joins TRBV6-6 to TRBJ1-2; TRBD1 matches at 10 bases. CDR1 and CDR2 (germline): MNHNY, SVGAGI (reference sequence). CDR3 length equals 14 residues. J lost 8 bases, V lost 5 bases, and 8 bases had no gene match. CDR3 sequence (DNA): TGTGCCAGCAGTATTCGACAGGGGGCGAAAGGCTACACCTTC. Encoded protein: CASSIRQGAKGYTF.

This sequence joins TRBV5-6 and TRBJ1-1; weak D call: TRBD1 (5 bases). The CDR3 covers 14 residues. V dropped 3 bases and J dropped 1 base, with 10 bases sitting between them. CDR1 and CDR2 from the germline V gene are SGHDT and YYEEEE. The CDR3 loop reads CASSYATENTEAFF. CDR3 sequence (DNA): TGTGCCAGCAGCTACGCGACAGAGAACACTGAAGCTTTCTTT.

This chain connects TRBV20-1 to TRBJ2-3; D uncertain. The V gene's germline CDR1 is DFQATT and CDR2 SNEGSKA (reference sequence). V was trimmed by 0 bases and J by 3 bases, leaving 13 bases between them. The CDR3 spans 15 residues. The CDR3 reads CSARDRESITDTQYF. In nucleotides, the CDR3 is TGCAGTGCTAGAGATCGTGAGTCGATAACAGATACGCAGTATTTT.